This T cell receptor beta chain derives from a study of cytomegalovirus exposure and HLA in healthy donors. As for the study in general: Earlier findings included about 120 million unique TCR beta sequences obtained from about 170 million T cells.

General observations from the study: Looking again later, the authors saw that most CMV-associated TCR beta chains seemed HLA-restricted.

PCR used 60 Vbeta primers and 13 Jbeta primers. Method: immunoSEQ multiplex PCR; TCRdb's copy keeps in-frame clones and lacks some. The sample contains fewer than 200,000 clones, more than 65% of which appear only once. The V gene lost 4 bases and the J gene lost 0 bases, with 7 bases spanning the gap. The CDR3 is 14 amino acids. Germline CDR1 SGHNT, CDR2 YYREEE (reference sequence). To note about this clone: Its target is unknown.

Material: PBMCs. The rearrangement uses TRBV5-4 and TRBJ2-2; no reliable D call. This sequence was found in a woman in her thirties or forties in good health and CMV-seropositive. Written as DNA, the CDR3 is TGTGCCAGCAGCCGCGAGGCGAACACCGGGGAGCTGTTTTTT. The encoded protein is CASSREANTGELFF.